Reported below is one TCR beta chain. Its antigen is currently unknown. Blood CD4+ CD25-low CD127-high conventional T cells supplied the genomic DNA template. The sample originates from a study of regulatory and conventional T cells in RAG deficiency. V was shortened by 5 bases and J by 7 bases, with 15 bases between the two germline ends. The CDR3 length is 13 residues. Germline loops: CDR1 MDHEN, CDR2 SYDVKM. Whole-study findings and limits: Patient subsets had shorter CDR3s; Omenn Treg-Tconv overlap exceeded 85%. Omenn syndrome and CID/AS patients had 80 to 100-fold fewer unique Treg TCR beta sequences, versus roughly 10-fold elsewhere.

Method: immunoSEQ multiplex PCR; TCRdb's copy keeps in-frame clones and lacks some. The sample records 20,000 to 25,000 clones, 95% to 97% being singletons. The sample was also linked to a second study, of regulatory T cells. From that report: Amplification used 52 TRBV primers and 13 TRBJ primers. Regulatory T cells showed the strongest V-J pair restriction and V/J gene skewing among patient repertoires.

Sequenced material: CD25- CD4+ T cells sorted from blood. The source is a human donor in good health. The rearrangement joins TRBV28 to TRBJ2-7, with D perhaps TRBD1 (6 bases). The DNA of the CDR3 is TGTGCCAGCAGTGTTACCGACAGGCGGGAGCAGTACTTC. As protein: CASSVTDRREQYF. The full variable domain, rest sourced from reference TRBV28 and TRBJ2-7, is DVKVTQSSRYLVKRTGEKVFLECVQDMDHENMFWYRQDPGLGLRLIYFSYDVKMKEKGDIPEGYSVSREKKERFSLILESASTNQTSMYLCASSVTDRREQYFGPGTRLTVT.